The T cell receptor (beta chain) described here comes from a study of T cell repertoires in cytomegalovirus infection. CDR1 and CDR2 (germline): LNHNV, YYDKDF (reference sequence). This CDR3 contains 12 residues. V was clipped by 5 bases and J by 7 bases, with 9 bases between them. MiXCR, applied by TCRdb to the reads, yields one record per CDR3 protein. The table includes some 680,000 distinct CDR3 sequences, 35% detected once. This clonotype was counted between two and nine times. This receptor was identified in a human donor in good health (CMV status not recorded). Some clones in this sample may be carry-over from other donors' samples. The V gene is TRBV15, the J gene TRBJ2-1; D is uncertain. Sequencing was performed on PBMCs. As DNA, the CDR3 is TGTGCCACCAGCCCCGTAGGAAATGAGCAGTTCTTC. This translates into CATSPVGNEQFF.